The 16 T cell receptor beta chains reported below all come from one sample, sequenced in a study of cytomegalovirus exposure and HLA in healthy donors. 60 Vbeta and 13 Jbeta primers were used in PCR. Repertoires were generated with immunoSEQ multiplex PCR, while TCRdb's copy carries only in-frame clones and drops some. The data show roughly 80,000 clones, with under 80% seen just once and 4.9% held by the top ten. Material: PBMCs. The receptor set was obtained from a man aged 60 to 69 in good health and CMV-seropositive.

The count of this clone is one. This chain links TRBV10-1 with TRBJ1-2; 8 bases fit TRBD1. Germline V gives CDR1 WNHNN, CDR2 SYGVQD (reference sequence). V was pared by 9 bases and J by 4 bases, with 7 bases of the junction left unmatched. The CDR3 totals 13 residues. For the CDR3, the DNA is TGCGCCAGTGGACAGGGCGATATCTATGGCTACACCTTC. It encodes CASGQGDIYGYTF.

This chain joins TRBV6-6 and TRBJ2-2, with 7 bases aligning to TRBD1. Germline V gene data show CDR1 as MNHNY and CDR2 as SVGAGI (reference sequence). The V and J ends lost 7 bases and 6 bases, in that order; junction bases with no gene match: 14. This CDR3 contains 16 residues. The CDR3 DNA reads TGTGCCAGCACCGTGACAGGGTATATTTTCGCCGGGGAGCTGTTTTTT. This gives the protein CASTVTGYIFAGELFF.

This sequence joins TRBV7-9 and TRBJ2-7; TRBD1 matches at 7 bases. V lost 3 bases, J lost 1 base, and 12 bases stayed unmatched. The CDR3 has 17 amino acids. Germline CDR1 is SEHNR and CDR2 is FQNEAQ (reference sequence). DNA of the CDR3: TGTGCCAGCAGCTTTTGGACAGGAGGATCCCTATCCTACGAGCAGTACTTC. It codes for CASSFWTGGSLSYEQYF.

This chain links TRBV6-5 with TRBJ1-5; 7 positions match TRBD1. This CDR3 spans 14 amino acids. Germline values: CDR1 MNHEY, CDR2 SVGAGI. J gave up 9 bases and V 5 bases, and 10 bases lay outside the gene matches. The CDR3 DNA follows: TGTGCCAGCAGTGAACGGACAGGCGATCGGCCCCAGCATTTT. Protein: CASSERTGDRPQHF.

In this sample, this clone turned up once. The chain employs TRBV6-1 and TRBJ2-1; 8 bases map to TRBD1. This CDR3 contains 12 residues. After removal of 11 bases from V and 3 bases from J, the junction contained 3 bases not matched to a gene. Germline V lookup: CDR1 MNHNS, CDR2 SASEGT. The CDR3 sequence is CAPGGHYNEQFF. Written as DNA, the CDR3 is TGTGCCCCAGGGGGCCACTACAATGAGCAGTTCTTC.

The chain combines TRBV28 with TRBJ2-2; 12 positions agree with TRBD2. This CDR3 is 15 amino acids long. V was pared by 10 bases and J by 8 bases, with 11 bases of the junction left unmatched. The germline CDR1 and CDR2 sequences are MDHEN and SYDVKM. The CDR3 DNA reads TGTGCCATCGCGCTATCGACTAGCGGGAGTGGGGAGCTGTTTTTT. It is translated as CAIALSTSGSGELFF. Drawing the rest from reference TRBV28 and TRBJ2-2, the complete variable domain is DVKVTQSSRYLVKRTGEKVFLECVQDMDHENMFWYRQDPGLGLRLIYFSYDVKMKEKGDIPEGYSVSREKKERFSLILESASTNQTSMYLCAIALSTSGSGELFFGEGSRLTVL.

This clone has a handful of counts. The chain employs TRBV10-3 and TRBJ2-1, with TRBD2 identical over 10 bases. The CDR3 runs to 15 residues. Germline trimming cut 7 bases from V and 4 bases from J; bases unmatched to any gene: 7. Germline V lookup: CDR1 ENHRY, CDR2 SYGVKD. CDR3 sequence: CAIKTGAGGYNEQFF. The DNA of the CDR3 is TGTGCCATCAAGACTGGAGCGGGGGGGTACAATGAGCAGTTCTTC.

The count of this clone is one. This chain uses TRBV14 with TRBJ2-3; 9 bases are a match to TRBD2. The CDR3 contains 16 residues. CDR1 is SGHDN and CDR2 is FVKESK in the germline V gene. V was pared by 4 bases and J by 0 bases, with 5 bases of the junction left unmatched. CDR3 coding DNA: TGTGCCAGCAGCCGAGAAGCGGGAGGTAGCACAGATACGCAGTATTTT. Its protein product is CASSREAGGSTDTQYF.

This clone was picked up a small number of times. At the DNA level, this CDR3 is encoded by other sequences in the same sample as well. The chain has TRBV6-5 and TRBJ2-7; a possible D gene is TRBD1 (6 bases). The CDR3 covers 16 residues. V was cut by 2 bases and J by 1 base, with 15 bases left in between. Germline lookup yields CDR1 MNHEY and CDR2 SVGAGI. The CDR3 is CASSYPSGRGSYEQYF. For the CDR3, the DNA is TGTGCCAGCAGTTACCCCTCGGGAAGGGGGTCCTACGAGCAGTACTTC.

This chain connects TRBV28 to TRBJ2-7; D ambiguous. This CDR3 region has 12 residues. V gave up 3 bases and J gave up 2 bases, with 5 bases separating them. Germline CDR1 and CDR2: MDHEN and SYDVKM. This chain's CDR3 is CASSFTAYEQYF. The CDR3 DNA follows: TGTGCCAGCAGTTTTACGGCCTACGAGCAGTACTTC.

This chain joins TRBV7-9 and TRBJ1-2, with 11 bases lining up with TRBD1. CDR3 size: 14 residues. V dropped 5 bases and J dropped 6; count of bases not matched to a gene: 5. CDR1 and CDR2 (germline): SEHNR, FQNEAQ (reference sequence). The chain's CDR3 is CASSPGQGANGYTF. CDR3 nucleotides: TGTGCCAGCAGCCCCGGACAGGGGGCGAATGGCTACACCTTC.

This clone was detected only a few times. This chain links TRBV4-2 with TRBJ1-2; no clear D. Trimming stripped 0 bases from V and 5 bases from J, with 13 bases between. This CDR3 has 15 residues. Germline V gene lookup returns CDR1 LGHNA and CDR2 YNFKEQ. CDR3 bases: TGTGCCAGCAGCCAAGATGCAGACATATTTTATGGCTACACCTTC. Translating gives CASSQDADIFYGYTF.

The count of this clone is one. The chain employs TRBV5-1 and TRBJ2-1, with a tentative D call TRBD2 (5 bases). This CDR3 comprises 16 residues. The germline CDR1 and CDR2 sequences are SGHRS and YFSETQ. With 1 base removed from V and 0 bases from J, the gap between germline ends came to 11 bases. The CDR3 spells CASSLMPGSSYNEQFF. CDR3 bases: TGCGCCAGCAGCTTGATGCCGGGGAGCTCCTACAATGAGCAGTTCTTC.

V and J are TRBV6-1 and TRBJ2-5; 7 bases fit TRBD1. The CDR3 covers 13 residues. Germline loops: CDR1 MNHNS, CDR2 SASEGT. Germline trimming cut 7 bases from V and 9 bases from J; bases unmatched to any gene: 11. In DNA form, the CDR3 reads TGTGCCAGCACCTTCGGGACAGCTAAGGCCCAGTACTTC. Translating it yields CASTFGTAKAQYF.

The V gene is TRBV5-1, the J gene TRBJ1-6; D unclear. Germline V lookup: CDR1 SGHRS, CDR2 YFSETQ. Trimming shortened V by 0 bases and J by 0 bases, and 10 bases separated the two germline ends. This CDR3 is 17 amino acids long. The CDR3 here is CASSLEAGNSYNSPLHF. The CDR3 DNA follows: TGCGCCAGCAGCTTGGAGGCGGGGAACTCCTATAATTCACCCCTCCACTTT.

Here the CDR3 DNA reads TGTGCCAGCAGTTCGACACTTACTAGCGGGGTCGGGGCAGATACGCAGTATTTT. Translation: CASSSTLTSGVGADTQYF. This chain links TRBV28 with TRBJ2-3; 10 bases match TRBD2. Trimming at V came to 4 bases and at J to 4 bases, leaving 14 bases not matched to a gene. The CDR3 covers 18 residues. CDR1 and CDR2 from the germline V gene are MDHEN and SYDVKM.